The 26 T cell receptor beta chains given below trace back to one sample, sequenced in a study of T cell repertoires in cytomegalovirus infection. In TCRdb, the reads were re-called with MiXCR into one record per CDR3 protein. The table lists around 330,000 distinct CDR3 sequences, around a sixth of them singletons. The sequenced sample was PBMCs. These receptors all stem from a human donor in good health (CMV status not recorded). Some clones in this sample may be carry-over from other donors' samples.

This clonotype was counted ten times or more. The gene calls are TRBV6-6 and TRBJ1-5; 11 positions match TRBD1. The CDR3 is 17 residues long. Germline loops: CDR1 MNHNY, CDR2 SVGAGI (reference sequence). Losses at the gene ends were 5 bases for V and 6 bases for J; bases not matched to a gene: 12. The CDR3 here is CASSPPGQGVIGQPQHF. The CDR3 DNA sequence: TGTGCCAGCAGTCCCCCGGGACAGGGGGTAATCGGTCAGCCCCAGCATTTT.

Worth noting for this clonotype: This may be a read error: a much more frequent sequence differs by one nucleotide. The V gene is TRBV28, the J gene TRBJ1-2, with D possibly being TRBD1 (5 bases). CDR1 is MDHEN, CDR2 SYDVKM, per germline. The CDR3 has 14 amino acids. The V gene lost 5 bases and the J gene lost 5 bases, with 15 bases spanning the gap. DNA for the CDR3: TGTGCCAGCAGTCGCACCGGGACGACTTATGGCTACACCTTC. This translates into CASSRTGTTYGYTF.

In its sample, this clonotype was seen many times. The chain links TRBV7-8 to TRBJ2-7, with D perhaps assigned TRBD1 or TRBD2 (5 bases each). Germline CDR1 SGHVS, CDR2 FQNEAQ. This CDR3 region has 14 residues. The V gene lost 1 base and the J gene lost 2 bases, with 9 bases spanning the gap. CDR3 protein: CASSLGGSTYEQYF. DNA for the CDR3: TGTGCCAGCAGCTTAGGGGGGTCCACCTACGAGCAGTACTTC.

This clonotype has a handful of counts. This chain joins TRBV6-1 and TRBJ2-3, with TRBD2 matching 9 bases. Germline V gene sequence: CDR1 MNHNS, CDR2 SASEGT. This CDR3 has 16 residues. With V trimmed by 3 bases and J by 2 bases, 6 bases remained unmatched. The CDR3 reads CASSDSAGGHTDTQYF. CDR3 in DNA: TGTGCCAGCAGTGACTCCGCGGGGGGGCACACAGATACGCAGTATTTT.

The sample holds a few counts of this clonotype. The CDR3: CAISPDRGLEKLFF. CDR3 nucleotides: TGTGCCATCAGCCCGGACAGGGGGCTAGAAAAACTGTTTTTT. The chain links TRBV10-3 to TRBJ1-4; 11 bases map to TRBD1. The CDR3 consists of 14 residues. The V gene's germline CDR1 is ENHRY and CDR2 SYGVKD. J gave up 8 bases and V 6 bases, and 5 bases lay outside the gene matches.

This clonotype was detected ten times or more. CDR3 nucleotide sequence: TGTGCCAGCATCGAAAGTGTAGGGGCCCTGACTGAAGCTTTCTTT. Translation: CASIESVGALTEAFF. The rearrangement links TRBV6-1 to TRBJ1-1, with D possibly TRBD1 on 5 matching bases. The V end lost 7 bases, the J end lost 5 bases, and 20 bases lay between the germline ends. The germline gives CDR1 MNHNS, CDR2 SASEGT. CDR3 length: 15 amino acids.

CDR3 in DNA: TGTGCCGGCAGCCTAGGGACAGGGCGGACTGAAGCTTTCTTT. Translating it yields CAGSLGTGRTEAFF. The chain is built from TRBV5-3 and TRBJ1-1; 9 bases fit TRBD1. TRBV5-3 is given ORF status, its function remaining uncertain. This CDR3 is 14 amino acids long. Trimming removed 10 bases from V and 5 bases from J; junction bases left unmatched: 12.

Many counts were recorded for this clonotype. The J gene is TRBJ2-3, the V gene TRBV5-5; 9 positions agree with TRBD1. CDR1 and CDR2 (germline): SGHKS, YYEKEE (reference sequence). Trimming at V came to 7 bases and at J to 2 bases, leaving 8 bases not matched to a gene. The CDR3 length is 15 residues. CDR3 coding DNA: TGTGCCAGCCAAAGACAGGGGGGTAACACAGATACGCAGTATTTT. This gives the protein CASQRQGGNTDTQYF.

The chain joins TRBV7-9 to TRBJ1-2; D not resolved. Deletions cut 3 bases from V and 2 bases from J, with 13 bases between. Per germline, CDR1 SEHNR and CDR2 FQNEAQ (reference sequence). This CDR3 has 15 residues. The CDR3 DNA follows: TGTGCCAGCAGCTTTAGCCTGGCCGAAAACTATGGCTACACCTTC. Residues: CASSFSLAENYGYTF.

This clonotype was recorded many times. The rearrangement links TRBV7-2 to TRBJ1-1; 8 bases match TRBD1. The J segment lost 6 bases and the V segment lost 1 base, leaving 13 bases of the junction unmatched. The CDR3 sequence is 17 residues long. Per the germline V gene, CDR1 is SGHTA and CDR2 is FQGNSA. The CDR3 loop reads CASSLVPQGALKAEAFF. CDR3 bases: TGTGCCAGCAGCTTAGTGCCTCAGGGGGCGCTTAAGGCTGAAGCTTTCTTT.

The chain joins TRBV24-1 to TRBJ2-6, with D perhaps matching TRBD1 (7 bases). Trimming took 3 bases from V and 4 from J, leaving 21 bases between them. The CDR3 loop spans 19 amino acids. Per the germline V gene, CDR1 is KGHDR and CDR2 is SFDVKD. The CDR3 loop is CATSDPRDSSLLGANVLTF. The CDR3 DNA reads TGTGCCACCAGTGATCCGCGGGACAGTTCCTTATTGGGGGCCAACGTCCTGACTTTC.

The table lists this clonotype with a few counts. V usage is TRBV15 and J usage is TRBJ1-6; D is unclear. The V end lost 6 bases, the J end lost 7 bases, and 10 bases lay between the germline ends. Germline V gene data show CDR1 as LNHNV and CDR2 as YYDKDF (reference sequence). CDR3 length: 13 amino acids. The CDR3 nucleotides read TGTGCCACCAGGGTGGACGACAATTCACCCCTCCACTTT. As protein: CATRVDDNSPLHF.

The chain combines TRBV6-8 with TRBJ2-1, with 9 bases fitting TRBD1. This CDR3 comprises 14 residues. The V gene's germline CDR1 is MNHGY and CDR2 SAAAGT. V lost 6 bases and J lost 6; bases outside the gene matches: 6. Here the CDR3 DNA reads TGTGCCAGCAGCCACGGGACAGGGCTCAATGAGCAGTTCTTC. This codes for CASSHGTGLNEQFF.

There are many counts of this clonotype. The gene calls are TRBV20-1 and TRBJ1-6, with a weak D call TRBD1 (6 bases). Trimming removed 0 bases at V and 7 bases at J, with 13 bases between. Germline V gene lookup returns CDR1 DFQATT and CDR2 SNEGSKA (reference sequence). CDR3 length equals 15 residues. CDR3 sequence: CSARDTGSGNSPLHF. CDR3 DNA sequence: TGCAGTGCTAGAGATACAGGGTCGGGCAATTCACCCCTCCACTTT.

This clonotype was seen a handful of times. Here the CDR3 reads CSARGPAGEADSNQPQHF. DNA of the CDR3: TGCAGTGCTAGAGGCCCCGCCGGAGAGGCCGATAGCAATCAGCCCCAGCATTTT. The rearrangement links TRBV20-1 to TRBJ1-5; no firm D call. The CDR3 totals 18 residues. Trimming cost V 1 base and J 0 bases, with 19 bases left between them. CDR1 is DFQATT, CDR2 SNEGSKA, per germline (reference sequence).

This clonotype showed up many times. The V and J genes are TRBV7-3 and TRBJ2-5; D is possibly TRBD2 (5 bases). Germline V CDR1 and CDR2: SGHTA, FQGTGA. The CDR3 length is 13 residues. The V and J ends lost 5 bases and 5 bases respectively, with 12 bases between them. CDR3 amino acids: CASSPRGGETQYF. CDR3 coding DNA: TGTGCCAGCAGCCCTCGGGGTGGGGAGACCCAGTACTTC.

This clonotype was seen more than once but under ten times. The chain uses TRBV12-3 or TRBV12-4 and TRBJ1-3, with D possibly TRBD1 on 5 matching bases. V was trimmed by 2 bases and J by 4 bases, leaving 9 bases between them. The CDR3 covers 14 residues. The chain's CDR3 is CASSLQGTGNTIYF. The CDR3 nucleotides are TGTGCCAGCAGTTTACAGGGAACGGGAAACACCATATATTTT.

This clonotype came up a few times. The chain links TRBV7-8 to TRBJ1-2; D is unclear. Between the trimmed V and J ends, which lost 1 base and 1 base, there was a span of 7 bases. Germline assignment: CDR1 SGHVS and CDR2 FQNEAQ. The CDR3 is 14 residues long. CDR3 nucleotides: TGTGCCAGCAGCTTAGGGACGTTTAACTATGGCTACACCTTC. It is translated as CASSLGTFNYGYTF. Full variable domain (remainder filled in from reference TRBV7-8 and TRBJ1-2): GAGVSQSPRYKVAKRGQDVALRCDPISGHVSLFWYQQALGQGPEFLTYFQNEAQLDKSGLPSDRFFAERPEGSVSTLKIQRTQQEDSAVYLCASSLGTFNYGYTFGSGTRLTVV.

This clonotype came up many times. The chain joins TRBV12-3 or TRBV12-4 to TRBJ1-1, with D possibly TRBD1 on 5 matching bases. With 2 bases removed from V and 3 bases from J, the gap between germline ends came to 16 bases. This CDR3 region has 16 residues. CDR3 bases: TGTGCCAGCAGTTTACTAGCCGGACACTTGCACACTGAAGCTTTCTTT. This codes for CASSLLAGHLHTEAFF.

This clonotype appeared a few times. This chain joins TRBV2 and TRBJ2-5; D may be TRBD2 (5 bases). The CDR3 is made up of 14 amino acids. Germline loops: CDR1 SNHLY, CDR2 FYNNEI. Trimming took off 8 bases at V and 0 bases at J, with 13 bases between the two ends. The CDR3 sequence: CASSPSPYQETQYF. As DNA, the CDR3 is TGTGCCAGCTCGCCTAGCCCCTACCAAGAGACCCAGTACTTC.

This clonotype was observed many times. J is TRBJ1-3 and V is TRBV10-3; 7 nucleotides align to TRBD1. CDR3 length: 15 amino acids. Per germline, CDR1 ENHRY and CDR2 SYGVKD. V trimming: 7 bases; J trimming: 2 bases; junction bases outside the gene matches: 8. CDR3 bases: TGTGCCATCAAGTCAGAGGGGGCAACTGGAAACACCATATATTTT. Amino acids: CAIKSEGATGNTIYF.

The chain combines TRBV4-1 with TRBJ2-1; 10 positions agree with TRBD1. Germline trimming cut 3 bases from V and 9 bases from J; bases unmatched to any gene: 11. This CDR3 is built from 16 residues. Germline CDR1 MGHRA, CDR2 YSYEKL. The CDR3 coding sequence is TGCGCCAGCAGCCAGGAACCGGGACAGGGGCCGGGTGAGCAGTTCTTC. Its protein is CASSQEPGQGPGEQFF.

This clonotype was seen repeatedly, ten times or more. The CDR3 nucleotides read TGTGCCAGCAGCCCCGGGGTGACCGGGGGAGATACGCAGTATTTT. It specifies CASSPGVTGGDTQYF. The rearrangement links TRBV7-3 to TRBJ2-3; D might be TRBD2 (6 bases). CDR3 length: 15 residues. V dropped 5 bases and J dropped 5 bases, with 17 bases sitting between them. The germline CDR1 and CDR2 sequences are SGHTA and FQGTGA.

CDR3 in DNA: TGTGCCAGCAGTTACAGGCCCAATTCACCCCTCCACTTT. This codes for CASSYRPNSPLHF. The gene calls are TRBV6-5 and TRBJ1-6, with unresolved D. The V end lost 2 bases, the J end lost 7 bases, and 6 bases lay between the germline ends. The CDR3 totals 13 residues. CDR1 and CDR2 from the germline V gene are MNHEY and SVGAGI.

This chain uses TRBV2 with TRBJ2-1; TRBD1 agrees at 9 bases. Unmatched junction bases numbered 4, after V lost 5 bases and J lost 8 bases. Germline CDR1 reads SNHLY; CDR2 reads FYNNEI. There are 13 residues in the CDR3. CDR3 bases: TGTGCCAGCAGTAGGGACAGGGCGGATGAGCAGTTCTTC. Translation: CASSRDRADEQFF.

The genes are TRBV5-1 and TRBJ2-1; D unclear. Germline V gene lookup returns CDR1 SGHRS and CDR2 YFSETQ. The CDR3 has 15 residues. The V end lost 3 bases, the J end lost 0 bases, and 10 bases lay between the germline ends. The CDR3 region is CASSSQRFSYNEQFF. CDR3 nucleotide sequence: TGCGCCAGCAGCTCCCAGCGTTTCTCCTACAATGAGCAGTTCTTC.